This T cell receptor beta chain originates from a study of cytomegalovirus exposure and HLA in healthy donors. Germline V CDR1 and CDR2: LNHDA, SQIVND (reference sequence). The V end lost 8 bases, the J end lost 2 bases, and 11 bases lay between the germline ends. This CDR3 comprises 13 residues. The study's findings and limits: Exclusion as indistinguishable affected some V segments, including TRBV6-2 and TRBV6-3. Overall, around 160 TCR beta chains were annotated as cytomegalovirus-associated.

As to this clone: What it recognizes is unknown.

PCR employed 60 Vbeta and 13 Jbeta primers. Libraries were prepared by immunoSEQ multiplex PCR; TCRdb keeps only in-frame clonotypes and omits some of them. The data contain approximately 200,000 clones, around 80% of them singletons. The sequencing sample was made of PBMCs. The TCR originated in a woman under 40 in good health and CMV-seropositive. This chain links TRBV19 with TRBJ2-3; D might be TRBD2 (6 bases). The CDR3, as DNA: TGTGCCAGTGGGAGCGGGCACACAGATACGCAGTATTTT. Encoded protein: CASGSGHTDTQYF.